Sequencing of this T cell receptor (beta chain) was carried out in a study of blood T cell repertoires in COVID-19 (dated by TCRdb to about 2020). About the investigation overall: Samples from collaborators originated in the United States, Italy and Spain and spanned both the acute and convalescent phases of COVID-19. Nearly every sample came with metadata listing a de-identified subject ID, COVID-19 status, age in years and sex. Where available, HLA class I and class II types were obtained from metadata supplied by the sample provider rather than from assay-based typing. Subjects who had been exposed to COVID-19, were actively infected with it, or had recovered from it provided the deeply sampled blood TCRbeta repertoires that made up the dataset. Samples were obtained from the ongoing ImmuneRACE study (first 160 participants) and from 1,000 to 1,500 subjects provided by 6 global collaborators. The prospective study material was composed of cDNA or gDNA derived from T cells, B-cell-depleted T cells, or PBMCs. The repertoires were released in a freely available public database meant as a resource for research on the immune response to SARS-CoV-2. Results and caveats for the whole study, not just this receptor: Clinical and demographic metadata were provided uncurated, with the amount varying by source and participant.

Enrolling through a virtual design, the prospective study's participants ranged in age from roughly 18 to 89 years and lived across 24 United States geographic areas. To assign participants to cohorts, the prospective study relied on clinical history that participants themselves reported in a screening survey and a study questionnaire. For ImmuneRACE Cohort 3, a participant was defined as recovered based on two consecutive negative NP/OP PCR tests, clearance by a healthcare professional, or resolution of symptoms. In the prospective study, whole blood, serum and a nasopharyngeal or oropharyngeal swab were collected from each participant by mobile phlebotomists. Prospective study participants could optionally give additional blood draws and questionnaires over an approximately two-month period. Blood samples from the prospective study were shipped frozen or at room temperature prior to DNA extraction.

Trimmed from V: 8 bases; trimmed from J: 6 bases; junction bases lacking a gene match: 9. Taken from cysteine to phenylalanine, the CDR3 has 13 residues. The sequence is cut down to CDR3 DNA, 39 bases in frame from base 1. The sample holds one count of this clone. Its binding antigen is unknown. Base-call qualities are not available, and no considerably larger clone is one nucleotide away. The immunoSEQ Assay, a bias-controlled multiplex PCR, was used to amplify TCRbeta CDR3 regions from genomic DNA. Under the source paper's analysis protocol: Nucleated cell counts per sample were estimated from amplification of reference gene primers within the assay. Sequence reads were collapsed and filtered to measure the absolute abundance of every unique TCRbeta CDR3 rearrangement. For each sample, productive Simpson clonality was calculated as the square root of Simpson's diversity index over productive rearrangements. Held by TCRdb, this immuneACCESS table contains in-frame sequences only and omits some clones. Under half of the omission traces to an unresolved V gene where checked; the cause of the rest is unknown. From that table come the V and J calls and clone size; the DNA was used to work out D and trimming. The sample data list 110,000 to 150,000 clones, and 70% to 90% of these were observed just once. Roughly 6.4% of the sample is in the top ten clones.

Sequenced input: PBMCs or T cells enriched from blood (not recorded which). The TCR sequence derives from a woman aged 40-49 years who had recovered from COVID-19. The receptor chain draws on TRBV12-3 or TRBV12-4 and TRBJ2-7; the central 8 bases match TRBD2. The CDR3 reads CASRSVAGSEQYF. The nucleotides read TGTGCCAGCCGCTCGGTAGCGGGGTCCGAGCAGTACTTC.